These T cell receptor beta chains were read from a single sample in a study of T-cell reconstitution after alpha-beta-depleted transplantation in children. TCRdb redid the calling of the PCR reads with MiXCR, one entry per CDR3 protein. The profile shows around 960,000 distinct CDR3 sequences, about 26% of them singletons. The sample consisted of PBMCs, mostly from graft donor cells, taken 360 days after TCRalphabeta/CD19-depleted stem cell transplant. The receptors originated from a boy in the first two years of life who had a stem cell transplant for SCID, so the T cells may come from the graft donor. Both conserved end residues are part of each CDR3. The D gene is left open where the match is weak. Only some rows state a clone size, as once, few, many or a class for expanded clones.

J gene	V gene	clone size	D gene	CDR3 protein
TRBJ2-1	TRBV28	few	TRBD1	CASKSGTGRNEQFF
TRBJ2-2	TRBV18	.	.	CASSPNPVDAGELFF
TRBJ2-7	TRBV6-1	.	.	CASEGIIYEQYF
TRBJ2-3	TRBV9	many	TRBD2	CASSVAGGRGTDTQYF
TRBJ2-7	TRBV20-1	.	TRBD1	CSSSKGTGPYEQYF
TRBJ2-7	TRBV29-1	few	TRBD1	CSVEDTGQGSYEQYF
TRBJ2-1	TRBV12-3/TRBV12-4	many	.	CASSPDHNEQFF
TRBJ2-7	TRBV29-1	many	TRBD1	CSVDDRVEQYF
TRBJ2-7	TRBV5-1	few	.	CASFEPGKGPEQYF
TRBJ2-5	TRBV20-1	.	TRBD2	CSARGGWSGVVEATQYF
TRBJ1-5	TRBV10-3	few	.	CAIQADNQPQHF
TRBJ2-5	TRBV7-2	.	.	CASSFARGETQYF
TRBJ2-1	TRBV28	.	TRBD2	CASRRLAGPTSNEQFF
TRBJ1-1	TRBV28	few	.	CASSLRAKLSTEAFF
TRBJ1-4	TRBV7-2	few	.	CASSLFLRRGPMDEKLFF
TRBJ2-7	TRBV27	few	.	CASSLSGSTGYEQYF
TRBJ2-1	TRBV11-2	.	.	CASNRLSGGSYNEQFF
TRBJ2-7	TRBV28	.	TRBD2	CASRPETSGGAWEQYF
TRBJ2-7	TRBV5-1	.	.	CASSLTIGGGDEQYF
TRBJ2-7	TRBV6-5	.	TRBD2	CASSSDRGVSEQYF
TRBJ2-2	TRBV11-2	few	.	CASSLVQGAGELFF
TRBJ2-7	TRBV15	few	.	CATSRERAGTYEQYF
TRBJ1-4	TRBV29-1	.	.	CSVGSGLTNEKLFF
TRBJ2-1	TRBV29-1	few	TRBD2	CSVEDPAGGPNEQFF
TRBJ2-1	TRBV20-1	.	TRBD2	CSALELAGGPGNEQFF
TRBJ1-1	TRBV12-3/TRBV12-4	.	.	CASSPSRGLVMNTEAFF
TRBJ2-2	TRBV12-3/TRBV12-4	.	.	CASNKGRADGELFF
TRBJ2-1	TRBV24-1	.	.	CATSDPPGHYNEQFF
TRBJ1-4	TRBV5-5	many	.	CASSVEGRRSNEKLFF
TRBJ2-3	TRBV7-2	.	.	CASSYSGGGQGDTQYF
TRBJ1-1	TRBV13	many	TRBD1	CASSFTGGTEAFF
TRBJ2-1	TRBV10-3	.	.	CAISPGTQPYNEQFF
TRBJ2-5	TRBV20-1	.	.	CSAGALKETQYF
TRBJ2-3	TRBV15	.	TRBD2	CATSLRTSGGRDTQYF
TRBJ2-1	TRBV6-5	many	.	CASRGGFGSYNEQFF
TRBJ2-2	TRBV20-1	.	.	CSARAPPTNTGELFF
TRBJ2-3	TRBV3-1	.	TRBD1	CASSPLRQGRTDTQYF
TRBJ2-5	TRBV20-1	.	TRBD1	CSAGTGPRIQETQYF
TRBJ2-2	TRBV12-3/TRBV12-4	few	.	CASSLGGRKRDTGELFF
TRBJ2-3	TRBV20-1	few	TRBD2	CSASIPGAGGQEDTQYF
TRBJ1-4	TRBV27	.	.	CASRRDWGEKLFF
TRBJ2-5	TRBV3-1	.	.	CASSQANEETQYF
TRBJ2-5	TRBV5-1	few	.	CASSHPNQETQYF
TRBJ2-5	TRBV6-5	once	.	CASSYTIQETQYF
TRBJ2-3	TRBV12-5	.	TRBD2	CASGLVSRGLLAGRTDTQYF
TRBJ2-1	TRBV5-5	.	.	CASSSVGGSTYNEQFF
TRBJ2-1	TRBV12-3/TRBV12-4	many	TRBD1	CASSPDRGTPYNEQFF
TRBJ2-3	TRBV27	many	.	CATGQLTDTQYF
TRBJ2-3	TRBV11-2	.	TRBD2	CASSLVRLAGGRTDTQYF
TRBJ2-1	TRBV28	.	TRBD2	CASSLGLAGDQEQFF
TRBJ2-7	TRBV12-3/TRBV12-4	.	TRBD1	CASSPGTGPYWGQYF
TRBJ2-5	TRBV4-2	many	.	CASSQDTGKETQYF
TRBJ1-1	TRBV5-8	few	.	CASSLPGGWQPYTEAFF